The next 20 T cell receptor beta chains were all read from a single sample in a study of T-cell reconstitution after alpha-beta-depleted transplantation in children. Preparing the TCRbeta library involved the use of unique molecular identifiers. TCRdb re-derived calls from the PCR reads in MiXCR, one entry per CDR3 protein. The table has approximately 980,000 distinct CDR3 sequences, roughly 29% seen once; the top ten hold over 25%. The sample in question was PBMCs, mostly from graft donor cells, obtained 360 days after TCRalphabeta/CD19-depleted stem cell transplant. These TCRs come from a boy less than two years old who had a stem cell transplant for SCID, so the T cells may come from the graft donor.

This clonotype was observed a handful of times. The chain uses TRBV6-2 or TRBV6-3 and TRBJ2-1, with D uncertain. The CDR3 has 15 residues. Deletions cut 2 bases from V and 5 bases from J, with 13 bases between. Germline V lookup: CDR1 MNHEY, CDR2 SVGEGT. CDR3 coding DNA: TGTGCCAGCAGTTACGATCTGGAACCGGACAATGAGCAGTTCTTC. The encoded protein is CASSYDLEPDNEQFF.

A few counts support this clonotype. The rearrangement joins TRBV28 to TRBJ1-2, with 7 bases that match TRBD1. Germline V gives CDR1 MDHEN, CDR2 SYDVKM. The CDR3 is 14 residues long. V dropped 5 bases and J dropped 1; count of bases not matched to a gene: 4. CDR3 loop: CASSAGTDNYGYTF. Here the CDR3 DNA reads TGTGCCAGCAGTGCCGGGACAGATAACTATGGCTACACCTTC.

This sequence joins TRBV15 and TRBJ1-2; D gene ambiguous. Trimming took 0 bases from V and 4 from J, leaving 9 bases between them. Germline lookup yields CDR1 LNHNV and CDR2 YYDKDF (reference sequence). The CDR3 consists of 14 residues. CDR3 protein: CATSRDLGSYGYTF. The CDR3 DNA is TGTGCCACCAGCAGAGATCTGGGTAGCTATGGCTACACCTTC.

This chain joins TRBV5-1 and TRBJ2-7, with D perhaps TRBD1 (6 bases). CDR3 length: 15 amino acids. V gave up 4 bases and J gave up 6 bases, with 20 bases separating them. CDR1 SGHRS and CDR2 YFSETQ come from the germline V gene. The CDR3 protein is CASSPGQRRWSEQYF. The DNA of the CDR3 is TGCGCCAGCAGCCCCGGACAGCGGCGGTGGAGCGAGCAGTACTTC.

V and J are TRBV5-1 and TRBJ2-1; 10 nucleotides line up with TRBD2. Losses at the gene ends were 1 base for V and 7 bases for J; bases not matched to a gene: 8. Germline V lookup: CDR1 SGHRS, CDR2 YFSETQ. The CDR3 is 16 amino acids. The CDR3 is CASSLSAGGPRNEQFF. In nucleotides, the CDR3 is TGCGCCAGCAGCTTGTCAGCGGGGGGGCCGAGAAATGAGCAGTTCTTC.

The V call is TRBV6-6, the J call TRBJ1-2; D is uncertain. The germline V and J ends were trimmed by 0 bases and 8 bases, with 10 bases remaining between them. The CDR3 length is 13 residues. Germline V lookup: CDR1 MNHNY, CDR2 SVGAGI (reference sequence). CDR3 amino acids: CASSYSGLEGYTF. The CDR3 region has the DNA TGTGCCAGCAGTTACTCAGGGTTAGAGGGCTACACCTTC.

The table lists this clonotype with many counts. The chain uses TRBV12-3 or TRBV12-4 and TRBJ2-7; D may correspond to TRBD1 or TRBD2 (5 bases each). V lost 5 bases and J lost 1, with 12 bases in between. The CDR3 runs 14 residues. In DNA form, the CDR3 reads TGTGCCAGCAGTCCGGGACCTCCATCCTACGAGCAGTACTTC. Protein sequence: CASSPGPPSYEQYF.

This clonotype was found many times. CDR3 nucleotide sequence: TGTGCCAGCAGCTTGCGAGGGGGAAGGAACTCCTACGAGCAGTACTTC. This codes for CASSLRGGRNSYEQYF. The rearrangement uses TRBV5-5 and TRBJ2-7; a weak D match, TRBD1 (6 bases). Per germline, CDR1 SGHKS and CDR2 YYEKEE (reference sequence). The length of the CDR3 is 16 residues. Trimming left V 1 base short and J 0 bases short, with 14 bases between. Together with reference TRBV5-5 and TRBJ2-7, the CDR3 gives the full variable domain: DAGVTQSPTHLIKTRGQQVTLRCSPISGHKSVSWYQQVLGQGPQFIFQYYEKEERGRGNFPDRFSARQFPNYSSELNVNALLLGDSALYLCASSLRGGRNSYEQYFGPGTRLTVT.

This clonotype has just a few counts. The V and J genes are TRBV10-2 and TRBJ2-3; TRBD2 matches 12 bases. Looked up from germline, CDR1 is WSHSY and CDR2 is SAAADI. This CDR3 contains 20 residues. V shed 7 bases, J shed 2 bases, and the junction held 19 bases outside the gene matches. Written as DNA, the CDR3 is TGCGCCAGCAAAGCGGACTCCGGGACTAGCGGGTCTCCAAACACAGATACGCAGTATTTT. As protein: CASKADSGTSGSPNTDTQYF.

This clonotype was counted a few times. The CDR3 region is CASSPGGGQETQYF. CDR3 DNA sequence: TGCGCCAGCAGCCCTGGTGGTGGCCAAGAGACCCAGTACTTC. The genes are TRBV5-1 and TRBJ2-5; no definite D call. V was shortened by 4 bases and J by 1 base, with 11 bases between the two germline ends. In germline, CDR1 is SGHRS, CDR2 YFSETQ. CDR3 length: 14 amino acids.

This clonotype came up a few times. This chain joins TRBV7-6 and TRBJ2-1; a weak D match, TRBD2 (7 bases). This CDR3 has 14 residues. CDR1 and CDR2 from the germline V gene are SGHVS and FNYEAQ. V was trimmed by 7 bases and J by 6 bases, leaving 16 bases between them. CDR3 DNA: TGTGCCAGCAAGGGGGGGATGACTACCAATGAGCAGTTCTTC. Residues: CASKGGMTTNEQFF.

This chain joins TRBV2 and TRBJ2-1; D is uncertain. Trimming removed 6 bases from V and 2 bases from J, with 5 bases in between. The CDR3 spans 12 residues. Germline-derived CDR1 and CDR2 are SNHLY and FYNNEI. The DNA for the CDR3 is TGTGCCAGCAGCGACCCCTACAATGAGCAGTTCTTC. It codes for CASSDPYNEQFF.

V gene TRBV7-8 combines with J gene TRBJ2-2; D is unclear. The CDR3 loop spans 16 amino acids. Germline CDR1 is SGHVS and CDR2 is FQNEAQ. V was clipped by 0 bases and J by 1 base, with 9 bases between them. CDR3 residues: CASSLASRLNTGELFF. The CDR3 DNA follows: TGTGCCAGCAGCTTAGCAAGCCGCCTGAACACCGGGGAGCTGTTTTTT.

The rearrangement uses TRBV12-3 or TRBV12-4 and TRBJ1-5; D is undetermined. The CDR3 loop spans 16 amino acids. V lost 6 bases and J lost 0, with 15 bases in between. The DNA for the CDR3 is TGTGCCAGCAGCTTAACCGGGCTTTTTAGCAATCAGCCCCAGCATTTT. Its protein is CASSLTGLFSNQPQHF.

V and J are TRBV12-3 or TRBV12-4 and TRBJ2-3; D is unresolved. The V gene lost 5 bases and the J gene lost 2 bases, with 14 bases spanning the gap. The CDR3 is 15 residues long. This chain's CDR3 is CASSPLLPPTDTQYF. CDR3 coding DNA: TGTGCCAGCAGTCCGCTACTTCCCCCCACAGATACGCAGTATTTT.

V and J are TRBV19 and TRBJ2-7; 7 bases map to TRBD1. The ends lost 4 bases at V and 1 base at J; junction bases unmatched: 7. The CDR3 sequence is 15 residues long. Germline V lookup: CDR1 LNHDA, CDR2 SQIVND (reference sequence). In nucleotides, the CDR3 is TGTGCCAGTAGTAGGGACAGCCTAGGATCCTACGAGCAGTACTTC. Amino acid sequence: CASSRDSLGSYEQYF.

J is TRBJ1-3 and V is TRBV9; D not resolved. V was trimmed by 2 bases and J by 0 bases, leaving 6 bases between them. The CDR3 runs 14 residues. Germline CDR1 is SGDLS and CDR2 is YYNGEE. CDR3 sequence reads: CASSVGVSGNTIYF. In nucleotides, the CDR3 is TGTGCCAGCAGCGTGGGAGTCTCTGGAAACACCATATATTTT.

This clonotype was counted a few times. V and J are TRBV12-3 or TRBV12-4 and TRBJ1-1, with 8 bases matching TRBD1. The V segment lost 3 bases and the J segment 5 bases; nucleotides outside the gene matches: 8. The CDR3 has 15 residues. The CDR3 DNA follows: TGTGCCAGCAGTTTTTTAGCCCAGGGGGCAACTGAAGCTTTCTTT. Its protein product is CASSFLAQGATEAFF.

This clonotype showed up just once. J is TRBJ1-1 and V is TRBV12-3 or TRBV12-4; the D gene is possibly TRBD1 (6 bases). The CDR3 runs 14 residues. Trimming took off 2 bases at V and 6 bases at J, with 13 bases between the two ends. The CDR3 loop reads CASSLRAGDAEAFF. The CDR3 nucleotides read TGTGCCAGCAGTTTACGGGCAGGGGACGCTGAAGCTTTCTTT.

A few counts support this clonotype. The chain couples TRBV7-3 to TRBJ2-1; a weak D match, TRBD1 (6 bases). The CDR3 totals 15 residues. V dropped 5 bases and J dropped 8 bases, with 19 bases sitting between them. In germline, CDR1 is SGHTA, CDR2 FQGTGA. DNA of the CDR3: TGTGCCAGCAGCCAAGGGCCTAAAGGGGGTCATGAGCAGTTCTTC. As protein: CASSQGPKGGHEQFF. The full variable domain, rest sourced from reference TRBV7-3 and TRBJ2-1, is GAGVSQTPSNKVTEKGKYVELRCDPISGHTALYWYRQSLGQGPEFLIYFQGTGAADDSGLPNDRFFAVRPEGSVSTLKIQRTERGDSAVYLCASSQGPKGGHEQFFGPGTRLTVL.